The clone carrying this T cell receptor (beta chain) was observed once. Its cognate antigen is unknown. This entry is derived from a study of cytomegalovirus exposure and HLA in healthy donors. Overall study context: Unique TCRs numbering about 85 million, obtained from HLA-typed donors, made up an early data release. Study results and limitations: Data from an earlier analysis indicated that most TCR beta V segments were productive either about 87% or about 30% of the time. Some highly shared sequence variants likely arose as a pipeline artifact.

The PCR made use of 60 Vbeta and 13 Jbeta primers. The table came from immunoSEQ multiplex PCR; TCRdb's copy has only in-frame clones and leaves some out. The table has 150,000 to 180,000 clones, 60% to 75% seen once; the top ten hold 2.5% to 3%. The sequence was collected from a man younger than 35 in good health and CMV-seronegative. Sequenced input: PBMCs.

As DNA, the CDR3 is TGTGCCAGCAGGTCCGGACAGGGTATACACGAGCAGTACTTC. This encodes CASRSGQGIHEQYF. The chain links TRBV5-5 to TRBJ2-7; 8 nucleotides match TRBD1. Germline values: CDR1 SGHKS, CDR2 YYEKEE (reference sequence). The junction had 9 bases not matched to a gene; V was cut back by 5 bases and J by 5 bases. CDR3 length: 14 residues.